A selection of T cell receptor beta chains follows, all from one sample in a study of identifying expanded T cells in peripheral blood. Clones were read by immunoSEQ multiplex PCR, and TCRdb kept only the in-frame ones, dropping some. This sample has roughly 90,000 clones, with approximately 81% found just once. What was sequenced was blood. The receptors were sampled from a person aged 18 to 75 in good health. The CDR3 runs from the conserved cysteine through the conserved F or W. Each record gives: clone size, V gene, J gene, D gene, CDR3 protein, CDR3 DNA. A D gene is named only where the DNA matches it firmly. Clone size is shown for a subset of rows, as once, few, many or a class of expanded clone.

abundance: NA; v_gene: TRBV19; j_gene: TRBJ2-7; d_gene: TRBD1; CDR3aa: CASSPGQGVIFYEQYF; CDR3nt: TGTGCCAGTAGTCCGGGACAGGGGGTTATCTTCTACGAGCAGTACTTC
abundance: NA; v_gene: TRBV2; j_gene: TRBJ1-1; d_gene: NA; CDR3aa: CASSKAFGGTEAFF; CDR3nt: TGTGCCAGCAGCAAAGCGTTTGGGGGCACTGAAGCTTTCTTT
abundance: NA; v_gene: TRBV5-1; j_gene: TRBJ1-2; d_gene: TRBD1; CDR3aa: CASSWQTGNGGYTF; CDR3nt: TGCGCCAGCAGCTGGCAGACAGGGAATGGAGGCTACACCTTC
abundance: NA; v_gene: TRBV12-5; j_gene: TRBJ2-2; d_gene: NA; CDR3aa: CASGWGNTGELFF; CDR3nt: TGTGCTAGTGGTTGGGGGAACACCGGGGAGCTGTTTTTT
abundance: NA; v_gene: TRBV11-1; j_gene: TRBJ2-3; d_gene: TRBD1; CDR3aa: CASSWTGSVTDTQYF; CDR3nt: TGTGCCAGCAGCTGGACAGGGAGTGTCACAGATACGCAGTATTTT
abundance: NA; v_gene: TRBV14; j_gene: TRBJ2-3; d_gene: NA; CDR3aa: CASSRVSPPNTQYF; CDR3nt: TGTGCCAGCAGCCGGGTTAGTCCCCCGAATACGCAGTATTTT
abundance: NA; v_gene: TRBV28; j_gene: TRBJ1-6; d_gene: NA; CDR3aa: CASSLQAPSPLHF; CDR3nt: TGTGCCAGCAGTCTACAGGCCCCTTCACCCCTCCACTTT
abundance: NA; v_gene: TRBV10-2; j_gene: TRBJ1-1; d_gene: NA; CDR3aa: CASSETFSGFTEAFF; CDR3nt: TGCGCCAGCAGTGAGACTTTTTCAGGCTTCACTGAAGCTTTCTTT
abundance: NA; v_gene: TRBV6-5; j_gene: TRBJ1-1; d_gene: NA; CDR3aa: CASSYFGARTEAFF; CDR3nt: TGTGCCAGCAGTTACTTTGGGGCGCGGACTGAAGCTTTCTTT
abundance: once; v_gene: TRBV30; j_gene: TRBJ2-7; d_gene: NA; CDR3aa: CAWNGRSPGEQYF; CDR3nt: TGTGCCTGGAATGGTCGGTCACCGGGGGAGCAGTACTTC
abundance: NA; v_gene: TRBV7-2; j_gene: TRBJ2-6; d_gene: NA; CDR3aa: CASSLVGVRGRANVLTF; CDR3nt: TGTGCCAGCAGCTTAGTGGGCGTCCGGGGCCGGGCCAACGTCCTGACTTTC
abundance: NA; v_gene: TRBV12-5; j_gene: TRBJ2-5; d_gene: NA; CDR3aa: CASGRDPYPRYETQYF; CDR3nt: TGTGCTAGTGGCCGAGACCCCTATCCTCGGTATGAGACCCAGTACTTC
abundance: NA; v_gene: TRBV7-8; j_gene: TRBJ1-5; d_gene: TRBD1; CDR3aa: CASSLQGGLSNQPQHF; CDR3nt: TGTGCCAGCAGCTTACAGGGGGGTCTTAGCAATCAGCCCCAGCATTTT
abundance: NA; v_gene: TRBV7-9; j_gene: TRBJ1-1; d_gene: NA; CDR3aa: CASSYGPSAEAFF; CDR3nt: TGTGCCAGCAGCTACGGACCGTCCGCTGAAGCTTTCTTT
abundance: NA; v_gene: TRBV5-1; j_gene: TRBJ1-2; d_gene: NA; CDR3aa: CASSLELNYGYTF; CDR3nt: TGCGCCAGCAGCTTGGAGTTAAACTATGGCTACACCTTC
abundance: NA; v_gene: TRBV5-4; j_gene: TRBJ2-1; d_gene: NA; CDR3aa: CASSLESRGPDNEQFF; CDR3nt: TGTGCCAGCAGCTTGGAGTCGCGGGGGCCTGACAATGAGCAGTTCTTC
abundance: NA; v_gene: TRBV5-8; j_gene: TRBJ2-5; d_gene: TRBD2; CDR3aa: CASSLGLAGLKTQYF; CDR3nt: TGTGCCAGCAGCCTGGGACTAGCGGGGCTAAAGACCCAGTACTTC
abundance: NA; v_gene: TRBV11-3; j_gene: TRBJ1-2; d_gene: NA; CDR3aa: CASSLVGSYGYTF; CDR3nt: TGTGCCAGCAGCTTAGTAGGGAGCTATGGCTACACCTTC
abundance: NA; v_gene: TRBV6-6; j_gene: TRBJ2-5; d_gene: NA; CDR3aa: CASSYNEETQYF; CDR3nt: TGTGCCAGCAGCTATAACGAAGAGACCCAGTACTTC
abundance: NA; v_gene: TRBV18; j_gene: TRBJ1-1; d_gene: NA; CDR3aa: CASSPGRLNTEAFF; CDR3nt: TGTGCCAGCTCACCGGGTCGGTTGAACACTGAAGCTTTCTTT
abundance: NA; v_gene: TRBV4-3; j_gene: TRBJ1-4; d_gene: NA; CDR3aa: CASSQDYYEKLFF; CDR3nt: TGCGCCAGCAGCCAAGACTATTATGAAAAACTGTTTTTT
abundance: NA; v_gene: TRBV7-2; j_gene: TRBJ1-5; d_gene: NA; CDR3aa: CASSQGGQPQHF; CDR3nt: TGTGCCAGCAGCCAGGGAGGTCAGCCCCAGCATTTT
abundance: NA; v_gene: TRBV11-2; j_gene: TRBJ1-4; d_gene: NA; CDR3aa: CASSSLKDHEKLFF; CDR3nt: TGTGCCAGCAGCTCGCTGAAGGATCATGAGAAACTGTTTTTT